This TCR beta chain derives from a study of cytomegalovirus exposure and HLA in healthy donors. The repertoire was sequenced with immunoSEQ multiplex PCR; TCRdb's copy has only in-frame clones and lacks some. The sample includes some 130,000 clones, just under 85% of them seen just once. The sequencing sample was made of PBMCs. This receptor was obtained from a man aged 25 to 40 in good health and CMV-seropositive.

The CDR3 region is CASSVHPGGDNEQFF. The DNA of the CDR3 is TGTGCCAGCAGCGTTCATCCCGGGGGGGACAATGAGCAGTTCTTC. The chain links TRBV9 to TRBJ2-1, with TRBD2 identical over 8 bases. CDR1 is SGDLS, CDR2 YYNGEE, per germline. This CDR3 is 15 amino acids long. V shed 2 bases and J 5 bases; nucleotides not matched to a gene: 6.